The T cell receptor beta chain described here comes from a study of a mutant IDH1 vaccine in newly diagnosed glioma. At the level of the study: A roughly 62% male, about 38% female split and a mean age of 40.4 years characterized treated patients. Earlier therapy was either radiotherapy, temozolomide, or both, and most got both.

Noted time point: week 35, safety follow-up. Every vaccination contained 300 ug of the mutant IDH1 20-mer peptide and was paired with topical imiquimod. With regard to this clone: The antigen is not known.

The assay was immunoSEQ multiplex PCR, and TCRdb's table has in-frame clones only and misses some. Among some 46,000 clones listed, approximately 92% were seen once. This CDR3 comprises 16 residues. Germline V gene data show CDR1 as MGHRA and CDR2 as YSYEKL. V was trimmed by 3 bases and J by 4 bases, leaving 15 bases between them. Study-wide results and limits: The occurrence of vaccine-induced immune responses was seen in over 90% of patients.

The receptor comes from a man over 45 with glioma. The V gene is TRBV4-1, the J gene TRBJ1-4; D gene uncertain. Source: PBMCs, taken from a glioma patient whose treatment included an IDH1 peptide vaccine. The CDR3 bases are TGCGCCAGCAGCCATTATTTCAGGAGGTATAATGAAAAACTGTTTTTT. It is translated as CASSHYFRRYNEKLFF.